These 20 T cell receptor beta chains were sequenced from one sample in a study of control samples from healthy donors and cancer patients. Clones were sequenced by immunoSEQ multiplex PCR, and TCRdb holds only the in-frame ones, with some missing. The repertoire holds fewer than 15,000 clones, with approximately 80% as singletons. Sequenced material: formalin-fixed, paraffin-embedded tissue. The receptors originated from a male donor with melanoma.

The J gene is TRBJ1-1, the V gene TRBV7-9, with a tentative D call TRBD1 (6 bases). V was cut by 5 bases and J by 1 base, with 8 bases left in between. CDR3 size: 13 residues. Germline CDR1 SEHNR, CDR2 FQNEAQ (reference sequence). The CDR3 nucleotides read TGTGCCAGCAGCCCACAGGGGAACACTGAAGCTTTCTTT. Amino acid sequence: CASSPQGNTEAFF.

V and J are TRBV20-1 and TRBJ2-7; D is possibly TRBD1 (6 bases). Germline CDR1 is DFQATT and CDR2 is SNEGSKA (reference sequence). The V end lost 6 bases, the J end lost 8 bases, and 14 bases lay between the germline ends. This CDR3 has 11 residues. The CDR3 DNA reads TGCAGTGCCACTACAGGGTCCAAGCAGTACTTC. Amino acid sequence: CSATTGSKQYF.

This chain uses TRBV30 with TRBJ1-4; D perhaps matches TRBD1 (5 bases). Germline CDR1 is GTSNPN and CDR2 is SVGIG (reference sequence). The CDR3 consists of 14 residues. With 2 bases removed from V and 8 bases from J, the gap between germline ends came to 15 bases. The CDR3 sequence: CAWSPGTPREKLFF. DNA for the CDR3: TGTGCCTGGAGTCCTGGGACGCCTAGGGAAAAACTGTTTTTT.

This chain joins TRBV11-1 and TRBJ2-5; D is possibly TRBD2 (6 bases). The CDR3 contains 13 residues. Germline values: CDR1 SGHAT, CDR2 FQDESV (reference sequence). Trimming cost V 4 bases and J 5 bases, with 11 bases left between them. CDR3 sequence (DNA): TGTGCCAGCAGCTCACTAGCTTTCGAGACCCAGTACTTC. This encodes CASSSLAFETQYF.

The rearrangement uses TRBV7-8 and TRBJ1-1; weak D call: TRBD1 (5 bases). Germline V CDR1 and CDR2: SGHVS, FQNEAQ. The CDR3 contains 16 residues. Trimming cost V 2 bases and J 2 bases, with 15 bases left between them. For the CDR3, the DNA is TGTGCCAGCAGCTTAATGGGGGGAAATCGCAACACTGAAGCTTTCTTT. Protein product: CASSLMGGNRNTEAFF.

The chain employs TRBV7-9 and TRBJ2-5; D is unclear. The V end was cut by 7 bases, the J end by 3 bases, with 15 bases between. This CDR3 is built from 14 residues. Per germline, CDR1 SEHNR and CDR2 FQNEAQ (reference sequence). CDR3 sequence (DNA): TGTGCCAGCACCCCCGGACGAGAAAAAGAGACCCAGTACTTC. It specifies CASTPGREKETQYF.

The genes are TRBV18 and TRBJ2-7, with unresolved D. V lost 3 bases to trimming and J lost 5 bases, with 20 bases between them. The CDR3 consists of 16 residues. CDR1 and CDR2 from the germline V gene are KGHSH and LQKENI. In nucleotides, the CDR3 is TGTGCCAGCTCACCCCCCTCGTCTCGGCTTACCCACGAGCAGTACTTC. Its translation: CASSPPSSRLTHEQYF.

This clone was seen a few times. V usage is TRBV7-9 and J usage is TRBJ2-1; D may be TRBD1 (5 bases). CDR1 and CDR2 (germline): SEHNR, FQNEAQ (reference sequence). The V and J ends lost 3 bases and 4 bases respectively, with 13 bases between them. CDR3 length: 15 residues. CDR3 DNA sequence: TGTGCCAGCAGCTTCGACAGTGGGTCGTACAATGAGCAGTTCTTC. Its translation is CASSFDSGSYNEQFF.

The chain combines TRBV10-3 with TRBJ2-5; D possibly corresponds to TRBD2 (6 bases). Germline loops: CDR1 ENHRY, CDR2 SYGVKD. This CDR3 comprises 11 residues. V was cut by 3 bases and J by 11 bases, with 10 bases left in between. In DNA, the CDR3 is TGTGCCATCAGTGATTGGAGGGAACAGTACTTC. Amino acid sequence: CAISDWREQYF.

This clone was counted a few times. This rearrangement joins TRBV27 to TRBJ2-5; tentative D call: TRBD2 (7 bases). Between the trimmed V and J ends, which lost 8 bases and 1 base, there was a span of 17 bases. The germline V gene encodes CDR1 MNHEY and CDR2 SMNVEV (reference sequence). This CDR3 region has 15 residues. The chain's CDR3 is CASRPAGALQETQYF. The CDR3 nucleotides are TGTGCCAGCCGCCCGGCGGGGGCTCTCCAAGAGACCCAGTACTTC.

The rearrangement links TRBV19 to TRBJ1-1; D is perhaps TRBD1 (6 bases). The V and J ends lost 3 bases and 0 bases respectively, with 8 bases between them. This CDR3 has 14 residues. Germline V gene lookup returns CDR1 LNHDA and CDR2 SQIVND (reference sequence). The CDR3: CASSIDRLNTEAFF. The CDR3 DNA reads as TGTGCCAGTAGTATCGACAGGTTGAACACTGAAGCTTTCTTT.

The chain recombines TRBV7-9 with TRBJ1-6; maybe TRBD1 (5 bases). V lost 3 bases to trimming and J lost 6 bases, with 9 bases between them. This CDR3 contains 14 residues. In germline, CDR1 is SEHNR, CDR2 FQNEAQ (reference sequence). As DNA, the CDR3 is TGTGCCAGCAGCTTCGACAGACCTAATTCACCCCTCCACTTT. Amino acids: CASSFDRPNSPLHF.

The chain recombines TRBV12-3 or TRBV12-4 with TRBJ1-4; D remains unclear. This CDR3 is 13 amino acids long. V lost 7 bases to trimming and J lost 8 bases, with 14 bases between them. The CDR3 is CASTQWEGEKLFF. The CDR3 region has the DNA TGTGCCAGCACCCAATGGGAGGGAGAAAAACTGTTTTTT.

The gene calls are TRBV5-6 and TRBJ2-4, with TRBD1 matching 7 bases. CDR1 is SGHDT and CDR2 is YYEEEE in the germline V gene. The CDR3 spans 13 residues. The trim removed 4 bases at V and 8 bases at J, leaving 6 bases unmatched. The chain's CDR3 is CASSGDSRDIQYF. The DNA for the CDR3 is TGTGCCAGCAGCGGGGACAGCCGGGACATTCAGTACTTC. The full variable domain, completed using reference TRBV5-6 and TRBJ2-4, is DAGVTQSPTHLIKTRGQQVTLRCSPKSGHDTVSWYQQALGQGPQFIFQYYEEEERQRGNFPDRFSGHQFPNYSSELNVNALLLGDSALYLCASSGDSRDIQYFGAGTRLSVL.

The chain is built from TRBV25-1 and TRBJ1-1; a weak D match, TRBD1 (6 bases). The germline V and J ends were trimmed by 5 bases and 6 bases, with 19 bases remaining between them. The germline CDR1 and CDR2 sequences are MGHDK and SYGVNS. This CDR3 region has 15 residues. CDR3 loop: CASSPPVGGGAEAFF. Here the CDR3 DNA reads TGTGCCAGCAGTCCCCCTGTGGGAGGGGGGGCTGAAGCTTTCTTT.

The rearrangement joins TRBV19 to TRBJ2-7; TRBD1 matches at 7 bases. CDR1 is LNHDA and CDR2 is SQIVND in the germline V gene (reference sequence). The ends lost 5 bases at V and 2 bases at J; junction bases unmatched: 6. This CDR3 has 14 amino acids. This CDR3 reads CASSRTGATYEQYF. CDR3 nucleotides: TGTGCCAGTAGTCGGACAGGCGCGACCTACGAGCAGTACTTC.

The chain combines TRBV4-2 with TRBJ1-5, with 7 positions matching TRBD1. V lost 0 bases, J lost 5 bases, and 7 bases stayed unmatched. Looked up from germline, CDR1 is LGHNA and CDR2 is YNFKEQ. The length of the CDR3 is 16 residues. Here the CDR3 DNA reads TGTGCCAGCAGCCAAGATCTACAGGGGAGAGATCAGCCCCAGCATTTT. It yields the protein CASSQDLQGRDQPQHF.

DNA of the CDR3: TGTGCTAGTGGCCCTAATGCGGGACAGGGGACCTATGGCTACACCTTC. Protein sequence: CASGPNAGQGTYGYTF. This rearrangement joins TRBV12-5 to TRBJ1-2; 10 nucleotides match TRBD1. The CDR3 has 16 residues. Germline CDR1 is LGHNT and CDR2 is FRNRAP. V lost 6 bases, J lost 4 bases, and 11 bases stayed unmatched.

V and J are TRBV6-5 and TRBJ2-3; 10 bases are a match to TRBD1. V was pared by 3 bases and J by 3 bases, with 6 bases of the junction left unmatched. This CDR3 contains 16 residues. Germline V CDR1 and CDR2: MNHEY, SVGAGI. Here the CDR3 reads CASSYHGTGVTDTQYF. CDR3 sequence (DNA): TGTGCCAGCAGTTATCACGGGACAGGGGTAACAGATACGCAGTATTTT.

This chain links TRBV7-6 with TRBJ2-6; D ambiguous. The germline V and J ends were trimmed by 2 bases and 0 bases, with 5 bases remaining between them. Germline V gives CDR1 SGHVS, CDR2 FNYEAQ. The length of the CDR3 is 15 residues. The CDR3 sequence is CASSLRSSGANVLTF. DNA for the CDR3: TGTGCCAGCAGCTTACGGTCCTCTGGGGCCAACGTCCTGACTTTC.